The 18 T cell receptor beta chains presented below share a single source sample, sequenced in a study of CD8 T cells in Susac syndrome. An input of about 0.5 to 1 ug of RNA was subjected to reverse transcription using random hexamers. MiXCR was run by TCRdb on the immunoSEQ multiplex PCR reads, yielding one entry per CDR3 protein. Found here are about 130,000 distinct CDR3 sequences, approximately 95% of them singletons; the top ten hold roughly 0.2%. The sample comprised CD8+ T cells from PBMCs. These receptors originate from a human donor with Susac syndrome.

The chain links TRBV5-1 to TRBJ1-1; 9 nucleotides line up with TRBD1. The V and J ends lost 3 bases and 0 bases, in that order; junction bases with no gene match: 3. This CDR3 is built from 15 residues. CDR1 is SGHRS and CDR2 is YFSETQ in the germline V gene. The CDR3 DNA reads as TGCGCCAGCAGCTCGGGACAGGGAATGAACACTGAAGCTTTCTTT. This encodes CASSSGQGMNTEAFF.

Only one count was recorded for this clonotype. The J gene is TRBJ1-2, the V gene TRBV5-6; a possible D gene is TRBD1 (6 bases). The CDR3 runs 15 residues. Trimming pared 0 bases from V and 4 bases from J, leaving 13 bases between. Germline-derived CDR1 and CDR2 are SGHDT and YYEEEE. CDR3 sequence: CASSLANRALYGYTF. In DNA, the CDR3 is TGTGCCAGCAGCTTGGCCAACAGGGCTCTCTATGGCTACACCTTC.

The rearrangement joins TRBV6-1 to TRBJ2-5; D is unclear. With 7 bases removed from V and 0 bases from J, the gap between germline ends came to 18 bases. CDR3 length: 16 amino acids. Germline values: CDR1 MNHNS, CDR2 SASEGT. This CDR3 reads CASTGTYPAYQETQYF. Written as DNA, the CDR3 is TGTGCCAGCACAGGCACATACCCCGCGTACCAAGAGACCCAGTACTTC.

This clonotype has a single count. V and J are TRBV7-6 and TRBJ1-1, with 7 bases lining up with TRBD1. CDR3 size: 16 residues. J gave up 3 bases and V 5 bases, and 12 bases lay outside the gene matches. Per germline, CDR1 SGHVS and CDR2 FNYEAQ. The CDR3 sequence: CASSPEVGQPDTEAFF. The CDR3, as DNA: TGTGCCAGCAGCCCAGAAGTGGGACAGCCTGACACTGAAGCTTTCTTT.

This chain uses TRBV6-5 with TRBJ1-5, with D tentatively TRBD1 (6 bases). With 0 bases removed from V and 2 bases from J, the gap between germline ends came to 8 bases. This CDR3 spans 15 amino acids. CDR1 MNHEY and CDR2 SVGAGI come from the germline V gene. In DNA, the CDR3 is TGTGCCAGCAGTTACTCGTCAGGGGGCAATCAGCCCCAGCATTTT. Protein sequence: CASSYSSGGNQPQHF.

This clonotype showed up just once. CDR3 DNA: TGTGCCAGCAGCCACCCGGTACAGGGGGCCGCCGGGGAGCTGTTTTTT. It yields the protein CASSHPVQGAAGELFF. The V gene is TRBV9, the J gene TRBJ2-2; 9 bases align to TRBD1. J gave up 6 bases and V 4 bases, and 10 bases lay outside the gene matches. The CDR3 has 16 residues. In germline, CDR1 is SGDLS, CDR2 YYNGEE.

The chain couples TRBV5-1 to TRBJ2-7, with 10 bases fitting TRBD2. CDR1 is SGHRS and CDR2 is YFSETQ in the germline V gene. Trimming took 0 bases from V and 7 from J; bases not matched to a gene: 10. This CDR3 spans 16 amino acids. The CDR3 sequence: CASSLAGLAGDQEQYF. As DNA, the CDR3 is TGCGCCAGCAGCTTGGCTGGGCTAGCGGGAGATCAAGAGCAGTACTTC.

The chain recombines TRBV4-1 with TRBJ2-7; 9 bases map to TRBD1. The germline V gene has CDR1 MGHRA and CDR2 YSYEKL. V shed 5 bases and J 6 bases; nucleotides not matched to a gene: 23. This CDR3 is 19 amino acids long. The CDR3 bases are TGCGCCAGCAGCTCTATGGGCGGGACAGGGTACCGCGTGGGCGTCGAGCAGTACTTC. The encoded protein is CASSSMGGTGYRVGVEQYF.

V is TRBV13 and J is TRBJ2-5, with no clear D. The CDR3 is made up of 15 amino acids. Germline V gene lookup returns CDR1 PRHDT and CDR2 FYEKMQ (reference sequence). Trimming removed 5 bases from V and 0 bases from J, with 13 bases in between. CDR3: CASSPPGPDQETQYF. Here the CDR3 DNA reads TGTGCCAGCAGCCCCCCCGGGCCGGACCAAGAGACCCAGTACTTC.

The V gene is TRBV19, the J gene TRBJ1-5, with 7 positions matching TRBD1. This CDR3 has 17 residues. After removal of 2 bases from V and 1 base from J, the junction contained 8 bases not matched to a gene. CDR1 and CDR2 from the germline V gene are LNHDA and SQIVND (reference sequence). The CDR3 nucleotides are TGTGCCAGTAGTATACGCGAGACAGGGTACAGCAATCAGCCCCAGCATTTT. Amino acids: CASSIRETGYSNQPQHF.

This chain uses TRBV5-1 with TRBJ2-1, with TRBD2 identical over 7 bases. Germline-derived CDR1 and CDR2 are SGHRS and YFSETQ. Trimming at V came to 0 bases and at J to 8 bases, leaving 11 bases not matched to a gene. This CDR3 region has 16 residues. The CDR3 loop reads CASSLALAGVGDEQFF. Here the CDR3 DNA reads TGCGCCAGCAGCTTGGCCCTTGCGGGAGTCGGCGATGAGCAGTTCTTC.

The chain recombines TRBV6-5 with TRBJ1-1, with TRBD1 identical over 7 bases. Looked up from germline, CDR1 is MNHEY and CDR2 is SVGAGI. This CDR3 is built from 14 residues. The junction had 12 bases not matched to a gene; V was cut back by 7 bases and J by 7 bases. The CDR3 protein is CASNPGGPINEAFF. DNA for the CDR3: TGTGCCAGCAACCCAGGGGGGCCAATAAATGAAGCTTTCTTT.

This chain uses TRBV7-9 with TRBJ2-4; weak D call: TRBD1 (6 bases). This CDR3 region has 13 residues. Trimming left V 10 bases short and J 8 bases short, with 18 bases between. Germline assignment: CDR1 SEHNR and CDR2 FQNEAQ (reference sequence). In DNA, the CDR3 is TGTGCCACTCTTTCCGAACAGGGAGACATTCAGTACTTC. Its translation: CATLSEQGDIQYF.

The chain employs TRBV27 and TRBJ2-7; 13 bases map to TRBD2. Germline loops: CDR1 MNHEY, CDR2 SMNVEV (reference sequence). V lost 5 bases to trimming and J lost 4 bases; unmatched junction nucleotides: 5. This CDR3 contains 15 residues. CDR3 bases: TGTGCCAGCAGTGGACTAGCGGGAGTATCTTACGAGCAGTACTTC. Residues: CASSGLAGVSYEQYF.

V and J are TRBV6-5 and TRBJ1-5; D is unclear. Germline V CDR1 and CDR2: MNHEY, SVGAGI. The ends were cut back, 2 bases at V and 2 bases at J, with 7 bases in the middle. This CDR3 spans 14 amino acids. CDR3 bases: TGTGCCAGCAGTTACGGATCGGGCAATCAGCCCCAGCATTTT. Its protein product is CASSYGSGNQPQHF.

The gene calls are TRBV11-2 and TRBJ2-1; 14 positions agree with TRBD2. V gave up 5 bases and J gave up 8 bases; unmatched junction bases: 8. Germline V CDR1 and CDR2: SGHAT, FQNNGV. The CDR3 loop spans 16 amino acids. DNA of the CDR3: TGTGCCAGCAGCCTCCGAGGACTAGCGGGAGGCCATGAGCAGTTCTTC. Translation: CASSLRGLAGGHEQFF.

The chain carries TRBV4-1 and TRBJ2-7; no clear D. This CDR3 is built from 13 residues. Per germline, CDR1 MGHRA and CDR2 YSYEKL. Trimming took off 3 bases at V and 3 bases at J, with 9 bases between the two ends. CDR3 in DNA: TGCGCCAGCAGCCACCGGACCGGCTACGAGCAGTACTTC. It encodes CASSHRTGYEQYF.

V gene TRBV12-3 or TRBV12-4 combines with J gene TRBJ2-1; D not certain. CDR3 length: 16 amino acids. The V gene lost 3 bases and the J gene lost 8 bases, with 20 bases spanning the gap. The CDR3, as DNA: TGTGCCAGCAGTTTGGTGCCCGGGCCCCAAAGATATGAGCAGTTCTTC. It encodes CASSLVPGPQRYEQFF.